This entry lists 29 T cell receptor beta chains sequenced from one sample in a study of blood T cell repertoires in COVID-19 (dated by TCRdb to about 2020). Library construction relied on the immunoSEQ multiplex PCR assay. The source is immuneACCESS, and TCRdb retained only in-frame sequences with V and J called. Part of the clones is not carried over; for the studies checked, unresolved V genes explain less than half of this, and the remainder is unexplained. Present in this sample are approximately 270,000 clones, around nine tenths of which were seen just once. The ten most abundant clones make up about 3% of the sample. Sequencing was performed on peripheral blood. All receptors derive from a man aged 18 to 29 with active or convalescent COVID-19.

The chain has TRBV27 and TRBJ2-3, with D perhaps matching TRBD1 (5 bases). Germline CDR1 MNHEY, CDR2 SMNVEV (reference sequence). V was clipped by 0 bases and J by 3 bases, with 10 bases between them. CDR3 length: 15 amino acids. The CDR3 region is CASSLSYSGTDTQYF. As DNA, the CDR3 is TGTGCCAGCAGTTTATCGTATTCAGGGACAGATACGCAGTATTTT.

The chain has TRBV3-1 (or the pseudogene TRBV3-2) and TRBJ2-6; a weak D match, TRBD2 (6 bases). The CDR3 covers 17 residues. V shed 4 bases and J shed 0 bases, with 13 bases lying between them. The germline V gene has CDR1 LGHDT and CDR2 YNNKEL (reference sequence). DNA of the CDR3: TGTGCCAGCAGCCCCCGGGGAGGACCCTCTGGGGCCAACGTCCTGACTTTC. Encoded protein: CASSPRGGPSGANVLTF.

V usage is TRBV12-3 or TRBV12-4 and J usage is TRBJ1-1, with D perhaps matching TRBD1 (5 bases). The germline V and J ends were trimmed by 10 bases and 4 bases, with 13 bases remaining between them. This CDR3 contains 12 residues. This CDR3 reads CATGGGRTEAFF. In DNA form, the CDR3 reads TGTGCCACGGGGGGAGGGCGCACTGAAGCTTTCTTT.

The chain couples TRBV6-6 to TRBJ2-1; no definite D call. The germline V and J ends were trimmed by 0 bases and 8 bases, with 5 bases remaining between them. There are 12 residues in the CDR3. Germline V lookup: CDR1 MNHNY, CDR2 SVGAGI (reference sequence). The CDR3 is CASSYSGYEQFF. As DNA, the CDR3 is TGTGCCAGCAGTTACTCGGGCTATGAGCAGTTCTTC.

V and J are TRBV11-3 and TRBJ2-7, with 10 positions matching TRBD1. The germline CDR1 and CDR2 sequences are SGHNT and YENEEA. V shed 3 bases and J 4 bases; nucleotides not matched to a gene: 6. This CDR3 has 15 amino acids. The CDR3 coding sequence is TGTGCCAGCAGCTTGACCCGGGACAGGGGATACGAGCAGTACTTC. This encodes CASSLTRDRGYEQYF.

This chain uses TRBV11-2 with TRBJ1-4, with D tentatively TRBD1 (5 bases). V dropped 3 bases and J dropped 7 bases, with 12 bases sitting between them. The CDR3 is 14 residues long. The germline V gene has CDR1 SGHAT and CDR2 FQNNGV. The CDR3 region has the DNA TGTGCCAGCAGCTTTTCAGGGATGGGTGAAAAACTGTTTTTT. It specifies CASSFSGMGEKLFF.

The rearrangement uses TRBV5-1 and TRBJ1-3; tentative D call: TRBD1 (6 bases). The CDR3 runs to 15 residues. The V gene's germline CDR1 is SGHRS and CDR2 YFSETQ. V was cut by 4 bases and J by 2 bases, with 13 bases left in between. The CDR3 DNA sequence: TGCGCCAGCAGCAAACAGGGAGGGACTGGAAACACCATATATTTT. As protein: CASSKQGGTGNTIYF.

The rearrangement uses TRBV5-1 and TRBJ1-2; D might be TRBD1 (5 bases). The V end lost 1 base, the J end lost 6 bases, and 10 bases lay between the germline ends. From germline, CDR1 is SGHRS and CDR2 YFSETQ. This CDR3 spans 13 amino acids. CDR3 nucleotide sequence: TGCGCCAGCAGCTTGCAGGCAGGGCATGGCTACACCTTC. This gives the protein CASSLQAGHGYTF.

The gene calls are TRBV28 and TRBJ2-5, with TRBD1 as a possible D gene (6 bases). V dropped 5 bases and J dropped 1 base, with 14 bases sitting between them. This CDR3 has 15 residues. Germline V CDR1 and CDR2: MDHEN, SYDVKM. CDR3 nucleotide sequence: TGTGCCAGCAGTCTTATGACAGGACTCCAAGAGACCCAGTACTTC. It encodes CASSLMTGLQETQYF.

The chain is built from TRBV2 and TRBJ1-5; tentative D call: TRBD1 (6 bases). Germline CDR1 and CDR2: SNHLY and FYNNEI. Trimming left V 7 bases short and J 7 bases short, with 20 bases between. This CDR3 is built from 15 residues. The CDR3 protein is CASNRFGGAGQPQHF. The CDR3 nucleotides are TGTGCCAGCAACCGATTTGGGGGGGCGGGCCAGCCCCAGCATTTT.

The chain carries TRBV29-1 and TRBJ1-4; no clear D gene. Trimming took off 0 bases at V and 8 bases at J, with 10 bases between the two ends. Germline V gene lookup returns CDR1 SQVTM and CDR2 ANQGSEA. CDR3 length: 13 amino acids. The CDR3 reads CSVEEEGKEKLFF. The CDR3 DNA is TGCAGCGTTGAAGAGGAGGGAAAGGAAAAACTGTTTTTT.

V usage is TRBV11-2 and J usage is TRBJ1-2, with TRBD1 matching over 8 bases. This CDR3 region has 14 residues. Trimming at V came to 0 bases and at J to 7 bases, leaving 4 bases not matched to a gene. Germline V gives CDR1 SGHAT, CDR2 FQNNGV. The CDR3 DNA is TGTGCCAGCAGCTTAGATCTTGACAGGGGTGGCTACACCTTC. Translating gives CASSLDLDRGGYTF.

This chain links TRBV19 with TRBJ2-1; TRBD2 matches at 10 bases. Germline lookup yields CDR1 LNHDA and CDR2 SQIVND (reference sequence). The CDR3 totals 15 residues. After removal of 6 bases from V and 9 bases from J, the junction contained 11 bases not matched to a gene. CDR3 region: CASSVTSGARAEQFF. The CDR3 DNA sequence: TGTGCCAGTAGCGTCACTAGCGGGGCTCGCGCTGAGCAGTTCTTC.

The rearrangement uses TRBV5-6 and TRBJ1-3; 8 bases fit TRBD1. V dropped 10 bases and J dropped 4; count of bases not matched to a gene: 7. The V gene's germline CDR1 is SGHDT and CDR2 YYEEEE. The CDR3 runs 13 residues. The CDR3 region has the DNA TGTGCCTCCGGGACAGGACTAGGAAACACCATATATTTT. Amino acids: CASGTGLGNTIYF.

The rearrangement joins TRBV5-1 to TRBJ2-2, with D possibly TRBD1 on 5 matching bases. The CDR3 is made up of 16 amino acids. Trimming stripped 3 bases from V and 0 bases from J, with 12 bases between. From germline, CDR1 is SGHRS and CDR2 YFSETQ. As DNA, the CDR3 is TGCGCCAGCAGCTATGACGTGGGGCCGAACACCGGGGAGCTGTTTTTT. Its protein is CASSYDVGPNTGELFF.

This clone has a handful of counts. The chain links TRBV12-3 or TRBV12-4 to TRBJ2-3, with no clear D. The CDR3 spans 13 residues. V was shortened by 6 bases and J by 3 bases, with 10 bases between the two germline ends. The CDR3: CASSPTETDTQYF. CDR3 nucleotides: TGTGCCAGCAGCCCTACAGAGACAGATACGCAGTATTTT.

The rearrangement links TRBV4-1 to TRBJ1-2, with a tentative D call TRBD1 (6 bases). The CDR3 contains 17 residues. CDR1 is MGHRA, CDR2 YSYEKL, per germline. Trimming removed 0 bases from V and 1 base from J, with 15 bases in between. CDR3 DNA sequence: TGCGCCAGCAGCCAAGAGGGCGCAGGGGCCATTAACTATGGCTACACCTTC. Translating gives CASSQEGAGAINYGYTF.

This rearrangement joins TRBV18 to TRBJ2-5; 11 bases match TRBD1. The CDR3 has 16 amino acids. Germline trimming cut 3 bases from V and 5 bases from J; bases unmatched to any gene: 8. Germline-derived CDR1 and CDR2 are KGHSH and LQKENI. The CDR3 is CASSPSGQGAGETQYF. CDR3 sequence (DNA): TGTGCCAGCTCACCGTCCGGACAGGGGGCCGGGGAGACCCAGTACTTC.

The chain uses TRBV24-1 and TRBJ1-2, with a weak D call TRBD1 (6 bases). CDR3 size: 13 residues. Trimming shortened V by 5 bases and J by 5 bases, and 11 bases separated the two germline ends. Germline V gives CDR1 KGHDR, CDR2 SFDVKD. The DNA of the CDR3 is TGTGCCACCAGTGTCGGACAGAGATATGGCTACACCTTC. It translates to CATSVGQRYGYTF.

The chain carries TRBV28 and TRBJ1-6; tentatively, D is TRBD1 (5 bases). This CDR3 region has 17 residues. Trimming cost V 7 bases and J 10 bases, with 26 bases left between them. From germline, CDR1 is MDHEN and CDR2 SYDVKM. CDR3 in amino acids: CASNSLHGGAMISPLHF. In nucleotides, the CDR3 is TGTGCCAGCAACTCCCTCCACGGGGGTGCCATGATCTCACCCCTCCACTTT.

The J gene is TRBJ2-3, the V gene TRBV25-1; possibly TRBD2 for D (6 bases). This CDR3 contains 16 residues. Germline CDR1 and CDR2: MGHDK and SYGVNS. The V gene lost 0 bases and the J gene lost 3 bases, with 13 bases spanning the gap. CDR3 coding DNA: TGTGCCAGCAGTGAATATTTGGCGGGACGAACAGATACGCAGTATTTT. Its translation: CASSEYLAGRTDTQYF. Filled out from reference TRBV25-1 and TRBJ2-3, the complete variable domain reads EADIYQTPRYLVIGTGKKITLECSQTMGHDKMYWYQQDPGMELHLIHYSYGVNSTEKGDLSSESTVSRIRTEHFPLTLESARPSHTSQYLCASSEYLAGRTDTQYFGPGTRLTVL.

This sequence joins TRBV10-3 and TRBJ1-2; the D is unclear. V lost 3 bases and J lost 8, with 10 bases in between. Germline assignment: CDR1 ENHRY and CDR2 SYGVKD. The CDR3 runs 12 residues. As DNA, the CDR3 is TGTGCCATCAGTGAACGTAGCCACGGCTACACCTTC. It specifies CAISERSHGYTF.

This clone was picked up one time. This chain connects TRBV9 to TRBJ2-3; 9 nucleotides line up with TRBD2. The CDR3 loop spans 16 amino acids. V dropped 1 base and J dropped 3; count of bases not matched to a gene: 6. Germline CDR1 SGDLS, CDR2 YYNGEE. The CDR3 loop reads CASSVLAGVGTDTQYF. The CDR3 bases are TGTGCCAGCAGCGTATTAGCGGGGGTGGGGACAGATACGCAGTATTTT. Full variable domain (rest looked up from reference TRBV9 and TRBJ2-3): DSGVTQTPKHLITATGQRVTLRCSPRSGDLSVYWYQQSLDQGLQFLIQYYNGEERAKGNILERFSAQQFPDLHSELNLSSLELGDSALYFCASSVLAGVGTDTQYFGPGTRLTVL.

This clone was counted a single time. The chain recombines TRBV4-2 with TRBJ2-5, with 11 bases matching TRBD2. V shed 7 bases and J 0 bases; nucleotides not matched to a gene: 22. Germline V lookup: CDR1 LGHNA, CDR2 YNFKEQ. The CDR3 totals 21 residues. CDR3 loop: CASTGGRGLADQKKDQETQYF. Written as DNA, the CDR3 is TGTGCCAGCACCGGGGGTAGGGGACTAGCGGACCAAAAAAAGGACCAAGAGACCCAGTACTTC.

The chain carries TRBV18 and TRBJ2-2; tentatively, D is TRBD1 (5 bases). Germline V gene lookup returns CDR1 KGHSH and CDR2 LQKENI. This CDR3 contains 14 residues. Trimming took 4 bases from V and 1 from J, leaving 7 bases between them. The CDR3 loop is CASSLGQNTGELFF. DNA for the CDR3: TGTGCCAGCTCACTGGGGCAGAACACCGGGGAGCTGTTTTTT.

This sequence joins TRBV7-9 and TRBJ2-7; 7 nucleotides match TRBD1. The germline V gene has CDR1 SEHNR and CDR2 FQNEAQ (reference sequence). This CDR3 has 17 residues. The V segment lost 3 bases and the J segment 0 bases; nucleotides outside the gene matches: 11. In DNA form, the CDR3 reads TGTGCCAGCAGCTTGCCTGGAACAGGGGTGTTCTCCTACGAGCAGTACTTC. It is translated as CASSLPGTGVFSYEQYF.

The rearrangement joins TRBV5-1 to TRBJ2-5, with 9 bases that match TRBD1. Germline values: CDR1 SGHRS, CDR2 YFSETQ. After removal of 2 bases from V and 2 bases from J, the junction contained 4 bases not matched to a gene. The CDR3 covers 15 residues. CDR3 sequence (DNA): TGCGCCAGCAGCTTCCGGGACAGGGAACAAGAGACCCAGTACTTC. It codes for CASSFRDREQETQYF.

The chain combines TRBV6-2 or TRBV6-3 with TRBJ1-5; D may be TRBD1 (6 bases). Germline assignment: CDR1 MNHEY and CDR2 SVGEGT. The CDR3 has 16 amino acids. V gave up 2 bases and J gave up 5 bases, with 16 bases separating them. The CDR3 sequence is CASSYRQDGEDQPQHF. The CDR3 DNA follows: TGTGCCAGCAGTTACAGACAGGATGGAGAGGATCAGCCCCAGCATTTT.

The chain carries TRBV12-3 or TRBV12-4 and TRBJ1-2, with D perhaps TRBD1 (6 bases). This CDR3 has 13 amino acids. Between the trimmed V and J ends, which lost 3 bases and 6 bases, there was a span of 11 bases. CDR3 sequence reads: CASSLGTGNGYTF. CDR3 DNA sequence: TGTGCCAGCAGTTTGGGTACAGGGAATGGCTACACCTTC.